This T cell receptor beta chain appears in the sequencing data of a study of blood T cell repertoires in COVID-19. Study-level background: COVID-19 samples from acute and convalescent phases originated in the United States, Italy and Spain. The cDNA or gDNA used as material had been derived from T cells, B-cell-depleted T cells, or PBMCs.

Per the study methods: By means of reference gene primer amplification, nucleated cell counts were estimated. The protocol was immunoSEQ multiplex PCR, while the TCRdb copy is restricted to in-frame clones and leaves out a portion. V, J and clone size are those of that table, while D and trimming were read from the DNA. The sample includes about 72,000 clones, 83% of them seen just once. The CDR3 consists of 14 residues. The V segment lost 4 bases and the J segment 6 bases; nucleotides outside the gene matches: 7. Germline V lookup: CDR1 SGHRS, CDR2 YFSETQ. The source material was peripheral blood. The origin of this receptor is a woman aged 80 or over with acute or convalescent COVID-19. V usage is TRBV5-1 and J usage is TRBJ2-1; TRBD2 matches 7 bases. CDR3 in DNA: TGCGCCAGCAGCATCGGGACTATTCCCAATGAGCAGTTCTTC. Residues: CASSIGTIPNEQFF. Together with reference TRBV5-1 and TRBJ2-1, the CDR3 gives the full variable domain: KAGVTQTPRYLIKTRGQQVTLSCSPISGHRSVSWYQQTPGQGLQFLFEYFSETQRNKGNFPGRFSGRQFSNSRSEMNVSTLELGDSALYLCASSIGTIPNEQFFGPGTRLTVL.